The clone carrying this TCR beta chain was observed a few times. Its target is not known. PCR involved 60 Vbeta and 13 Jbeta primers. Sequencing used immunoSEQ multiplex PCR; TCRdb keeps in-frame clones, though not all of them. In the table there are 150,000 or so clones, roughly 80% of which are singletons. The data were taken from a study of cytomegalovirus exposure and HLA in healthy donors. In the study overall: Out of 180 million or so T cells, an earlier analysis found 117 million unique TCR beta sequences in total. Early released data had 80 million or so unique TCRs, all coming from HLA-typed donors. Whole-study findings and limits: The study designated roughly 160 TCR beta chains cytomegalovirus-associated. Across HLA loci, a later analysis found differing TCR association rates, with DRB1 most and HLA-C fewest.

Trimming took 0 bases from V and 0 from J, leaving 10 bases between them. CDR1 and CDR2 from the germline V gene are SGDLS and YYNGEE. The CDR3 is made up of 17 amino acids. This sequence joins TRBV9 and TRBJ2-6, with D perhaps TRBD2 (6 bases). This TCR was sampled from a woman between 25 and 40 years old in good health and CMV-seronegative. Sequencing input: PBMCs. The CDR3 here is CASSVAAGTSGANVLTF. The CDR3, as DNA: TGTGCCAGCAGCGTAGCGGCGGGGACCTCTGGGGCCAACGTCCTGACTTTC.